This TCR beta chain was captured in a study of blood T cells in healthy people across ages. General study results and limits: Older individuals had lower TCR beta diversity per million T cells (the decline was roughly linear). Among long-lived donors, naive CD4+ cells were more numerous and diversity higher than in aged donors.

A word on this clonotype: What it binds is unknown.

CDR1 and CDR2 from the germline V gene are MDHEN and SYDVKM. The CDR3 totals 13 residues. The trim removed 5 bases at V and 5 bases at J, leaving 2 bases unmatched. A second PCR of roughly 7 to 11 cycles used a sample-barcoded 5' primer and a J-beta primer mix. Each TCR beta cDNA got a 12-nucleotide random molecular identifier. TCRdb called the 5' RACE reads again in MiXCR, with one record for every CDR3 protein. The sample holds over 600,000 distinct CDR3 sequences, about 45% seen once. V gene TRBV28 combines with J gene TRBJ1-4; 7 bases are a match to TRBD1. The TCR was taken from a man of 80 years or more in good health. The sample consisted of blood. CDR3 DNA sequence: TGTGCCAGCAGTGAGGGACAGAATGAAAAACTGTTTTTT. Translating it yields CASSEGQNEKLFF. Looking up the rest from reference TRBV28 and TRBJ1-4 gives the full variable domain: DVKVTQSSRYLVKRTGEKVFLECVQDMDHENMFWYRQDPGLGLRLIYFSYDVKMKEKGDIPEGYSVSREKKERFSLILESASTNQTSMYLCASSEGQNEKLFFGSGTQLSVL.